Many counts were recorded for the clone carrying this TCR beta chain. Its target is not known. The data were produced by immunoSEQ multiplex PCR, yet TCRdb's version contains in-frame clones alone and is incomplete. The sample lists 170,000 or so clones; 66% were seen once. This entry belongs to a study of shared clonotypes between healthy human individuals. Study results and caveats: Lower generation probabilities were found for non-shared clonotypes than for those shared by all four donors.

This CDR3 is built from 11 residues. Trimming removed 7 bases from V and 3 bases from J, with 6 bases in between. The germline V gene has CDR1 MNHNS and CDR2 SASEGT. This clonotype originated in a man aged 25 to 40 in good health. This chain uses TRBV6-1 with TRBJ1-1; D is ambiguous. The source material was memory CD4+ T cells sorted from blood. The sample's subset: CD45RA-negative fraction. DNA for the CDR3: TGTGCCAGCATCGCCTACACTGAAGCTTTCTTT. Protein sequence: CASIAYTEAFF.